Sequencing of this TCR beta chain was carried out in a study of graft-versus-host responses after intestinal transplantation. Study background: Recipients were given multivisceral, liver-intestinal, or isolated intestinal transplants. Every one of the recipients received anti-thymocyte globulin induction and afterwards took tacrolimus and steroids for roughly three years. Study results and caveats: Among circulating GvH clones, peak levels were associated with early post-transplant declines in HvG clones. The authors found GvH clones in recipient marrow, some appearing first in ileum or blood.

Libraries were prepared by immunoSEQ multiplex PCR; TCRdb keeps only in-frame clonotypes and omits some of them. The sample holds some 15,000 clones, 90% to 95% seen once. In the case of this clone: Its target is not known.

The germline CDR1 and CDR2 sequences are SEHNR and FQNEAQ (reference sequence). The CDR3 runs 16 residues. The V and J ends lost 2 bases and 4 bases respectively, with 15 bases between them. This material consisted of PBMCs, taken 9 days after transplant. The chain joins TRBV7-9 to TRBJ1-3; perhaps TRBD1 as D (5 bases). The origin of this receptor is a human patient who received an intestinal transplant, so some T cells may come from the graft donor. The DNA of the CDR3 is TGTGCCAGCAGCTTATTGGGACGCCGTTCGGGAAACACCATATATTTT. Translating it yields CASSLLGRRSGNTIYF.